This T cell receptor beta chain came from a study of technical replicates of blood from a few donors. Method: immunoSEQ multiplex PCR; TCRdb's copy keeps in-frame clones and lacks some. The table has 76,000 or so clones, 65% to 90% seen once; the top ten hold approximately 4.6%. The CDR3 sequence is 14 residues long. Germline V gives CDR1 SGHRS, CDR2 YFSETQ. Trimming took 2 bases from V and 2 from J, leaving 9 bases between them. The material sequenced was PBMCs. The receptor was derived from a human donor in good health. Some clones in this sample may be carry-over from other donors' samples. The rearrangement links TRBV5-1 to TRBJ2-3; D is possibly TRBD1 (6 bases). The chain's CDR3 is CASSFGQSTDTQYF. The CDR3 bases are TGCGCCAGCAGCTTCGGACAGTCCACAGATACGCAGTATTTT.